The next 24 T cell receptor beta chains were all read from a single sample in a study of CD8 T cells in ankylosing spondylitis. Findings of the study overall: Roughly 8 highly homologous variants made up a TCR beta motif, and this motif appeared characteristic of ankylosing spondylitis blood.

These TCRs' antigens remain unknown. TCRdb analysed the 5' RACE reads with MiXCR anew, one entry per CDR3 protein. The sample has about 390,000 distinct CDR3 sequences, 20% to 25% seen once. Sequences were obtained from blood, either unsorted or a sorted T cell fraction (not recorded which). Receptors were obtained from a male donor with ankylosing spondylitis.

The chain recombines TRBV12-3 or TRBV12-4 with TRBJ1-5, with 7 bases identical to TRBD1. The CDR3 is made up of 14 amino acids. Germline trimming cut 5 bases from V and 6 bases from J; bases unmatched to any gene: 7. CDR3 DNA: TGTGCCAGCAGTCGCAGACAGGGCGGTCAGCCCCAGCATTTT. It yields the protein CASSRRQGGQPQHF.

This clonotype was picked up one time. A much larger clone lies a single base off, so this may be a read error. The rearrangement links TRBV7-7 to TRBJ2-2; 12 bases match TRBD1. The germline V gene has CDR1 SSHAT and CDR2 FNYEAQ (reference sequence). This CDR3 has 15 amino acids. V lost 5 bases, J lost 3 bases, and 1 base stayed unmatched. The chain's CDR3 is CASSRDRGHTGELFF. The CDR3 coding sequence is TGTGCCAGCAGCCGGGACAGGGGGCACACCGGGGAGCTGTTTTTT.

This clonotype was detected ten times or more. V and J are TRBV5-1 and TRBJ2-5, with 9 bases matching TRBD2. Germline V lookup: CDR1 SGHRS, CDR2 YFSETQ. The CDR3 consists of 14 residues. Trimming removed 4 bases from V and 4 bases from J; junction bases left unmatched: 5. CDR3 in amino acids: CASSQGTSRETQYF. The CDR3 DNA reads TGCGCCAGCAGCCAAGGGACTAGCAGAGAGACCCAGTACTTC.

The chain combines TRBV10-3 with TRBJ2-5; D may be TRBD2 (5 bases). The germline V gene encodes CDR1 ENHRY and CDR2 SYGVKD. The V gene lost 10 bases and the J gene lost 8 bases, with 20 bases spanning the gap. This CDR3 is 13 amino acids long. CDR3 region: CATSGGERQTQYF. The CDR3, as DNA: TGTGCCACCTCAGGTGGGGAGCGGCAAACCCAGTACTTC.

The V call is TRBV4-3, the J call TRBJ2-1, with 10 bases aligning to TRBD2. Germline lookup yields CDR1 LGHNA and CDR2 YSLEER. The CDR3 has 17 amino acids. The trim removed 0 bases at V and 3 bases at J, leaving 5 bases unmatched. CDR3 in amino acids: CASSQDPPSGSYNEQFF. The CDR3 coding sequence is TGCGCCAGCAGCCAAGATCCCCCTAGCGGGAGCTACAATGAGCAGTTCTTC.

This clonotype was counted only a few times. CDR3 nucleotide sequence: TGCGCCAGCAGCTTGGTACAGGGGGGCGGGAGGGCGTACGAGCAGTACTTC. It encodes CASSLVQGGGRAYEQYF. This chain joins TRBV5-1 and TRBJ2-7; TRBD2 is a possible D gene (9 bases). The CDR3 is made up of 17 amino acids. The germline gives CDR1 SGHRS, CDR2 YFSETQ. V lost 0 bases and J 4 bases, leaving 20 bases between the germline ends.

This clonotype was observed a few times. V and J are TRBV11-3 and TRBJ2-7; 9 bases match TRBD2. The CDR3 runs to 15 residues. V lost 1 base to trimming and J lost 5 bases; unmatched junction nucleotides: 6. CDR1 is SGHNT and CDR2 is YENEEA in the germline V gene. CDR3 residues: CASSLGGLAYHEQYF. CDR3 sequence (DNA): TGTGCCAGCAGCTTAGGTGGACTAGCGTACCACGAGCAGTACTTC. Full variable domain (rest looked up from reference TRBV11-3 and TRBJ2-7): EAGVVQSPRYKIIEKKQPVAFWCNPISGHNTLYWYLQNLGQGPELLIRYENEEAVDDSQLPKDRFSAERLKGVDSTLKIQPAELGDSAVYLCASSLGGLAYHEQYFGPGTRLTVT.

The table lists this clonotype with a few counts. The chain couples TRBV12-3 or TRBV12-4 to TRBJ2-1; D remains unclear. This CDR3 region has 14 residues. The V end was cut by 10 bases, the J end by 0 bases, with 13 bases between. This CDR3 is CATAISGSYNEQFF. Written as DNA, the CDR3 is TGTGCCACCGCTATATCCGGCTCCTACAATGAGCAGTTCTTC.

V and J are TRBV10-3 and TRBJ2-1; D gene ambiguous. V was trimmed by 4 bases and J by 5 bases, leaving 12 bases between them. Germline CDR1 and CDR2: ENHRY and SYGVKD. The CDR3 loop spans 14 amino acids. The CDR3 reads CAISAGPPNNEQFF. The CDR3 DNA reads TGTGCCATCAGTGCAGGTCCCCCTAACAATGAGCAGTTCTTC.

This clonotype has a handful of counts. This chain connects TRBV18 to TRBJ2-5; no clear D gene. CDR1 and CDR2 from the germline V gene are KGHSH and LQKENI. This CDR3 contains 13 residues. V lost 6 bases and J lost 1, with 9 bases in between. CDR3 sequence: CASSPEAQETQYF. DNA for the CDR3: TGTGCCAGCTCCCCGGAAGCCCAAGAGACCCAGTACTTC.

The rearrangement links TRBV2 to TRBJ2-3, with TRBD2 matching over 8 bases. Per the germline V gene, CDR1 is SNHLY and CDR2 is FYNNEI. The V and J ends lost 1 base and 1 base, in that order; junction bases with no gene match: 13. This CDR3 is built from 19 residues. The CDR3 nucleotides read TGTGCCAGCAGTGAAGGGGGTACTCGGCTAGCGGGCGGCACAGATACGCAGTATTTT. This encodes CASSEGGTRLAGGTDTQYF.

This clonotype was picked up a small number of times. The chain couples TRBV12-3 or TRBV12-4 to TRBJ2-1; D is uncertain. The CDR3 spans 14 residues. V was cut by 0 bases and J by 5 bases, with 8 bases left in between. The CDR3 spells CASSLAQLHNEQFF. CDR3 coding DNA: TGTGCCAGCAGTTTAGCTCAATTACACAATGAGCAGTTCTTC.

This clonotype was recorded at least ten times. The V call is TRBV29-1, the J call TRBJ2-7; TRBD1 agrees at 7 bases. CDR1 is SQVTM, CDR2 ANQGSEA, per germline. This CDR3 has 13 amino acids. Trimming at V came to 4 bases and at J to 0 bases, leaving 3 bases not matched to a gene. The CDR3 protein is CSVGQGDSYEQYF. The DNA for the CDR3 is TGCAGCGTTGGTCAGGGGGACTCCTACGAGCAGTACTTC.

This clonotype was observed a few times. The chain recombines TRBV14 with TRBJ2-3; D remains unclear. Trimming pared 4 bases from V and 9 bases from J, leaving 14 bases between. Germline CDR1 reads SGHDN; CDR2 reads FVKESK. The CDR3 has 13 amino acids. The CDR3 nucleotides read TGTGCCAGCAGCCCGGCGGCCCTGGGAACGCAGTATTTT. It encodes CASSPAALGTQYF.

The chain links TRBV10-2 to TRBJ2-5; no reliable D call. The CDR3 length is 14 residues. Germline V gives CDR1 WSHSY, CDR2 SAAADI. V lost 4 bases and J 1 base, leaving 10 bases between the germline ends. CDR3 protein: CASSALGSQETQYF. The DNA of the CDR3 is TGCGCCAGCAGTGCCCTTGGCTCCCAAGAGACCCAGTACTTC.

The chain joins TRBV20-1 to TRBJ2-3, with 11 bases aligning to TRBD2. V lost 1 base, J lost 6 bases, and 6 bases stayed unmatched. Looked up from germline, CDR1 is DFQATT and CDR2 is SNEGSKA (reference sequence). There are 15 residues in the CDR3. CDR3 in amino acids: CSARAATSGKDTQYF. CDR3 bases: TGCAGTGCTAGAGCTGCGACTAGCGGGAAGGATACGCAGTATTTT.

This clonotype has only a few counts. The chain carries TRBV9 and TRBJ2-2, with D possibly matching TRBD1 (6 bases). The CDR3 covers 15 residues. Trimming took 0 bases from V and 5 from J, leaving 11 bases between them. Per germline, CDR1 SGDLS and CDR2 YYNGEE. In DNA, the CDR3 is TGTGCCAGCAGCGTAGCTGACAGGTCGACCGGGGAGCTGTTTTTT. This gives the protein CASSVADRSTGELFF.

The CDR3 loop is CASSPVAGETQYF. The CDR3 DNA follows: TGTGCCAGCTCACCCGTCGCCGGAGAGACCCAGTACTTC. This sequence joins TRBV18 and TRBJ2-5; D remains ambiguous. CDR3 length: 13 residues. Germline V gene lookup returns CDR1 KGHSH and CDR2 LQKENI. The ends were cut back, 3 bases at V and 4 bases at J, with 9 bases in the middle.

The J gene is TRBJ2-3, the V gene TRBV6-2 or TRBV6-3; 10 bases agree with TRBD2. CDR1 is MNHEY and CDR2 is SVGEGT in the germline V gene. The trim removed 10 bases at V and 6 bases at J, leaving 10 bases unmatched. The CDR3 has 14 amino acids. The chain's CDR3 is CATKVLAGVDTQYF. The CDR3 coding sequence is TGTGCCACGAAGGTCCTAGCGGGAGTGGATACGCAGTATTTT.

V and J are TRBV14 and TRBJ2-5, with D perhaps matching TRBD2 (6 bases). The ends were cut back, 0 bases at V and 0 bases at J, with 8 bases in the middle. Germline V CDR1 and CDR2: SGHDN, FVKESK. The length of the CDR3 is 15 residues. The CDR3 DNA sequence: TGTGCCAGCAGCCAAGACGCGGGGTACCAAGAGACCCAGTACTTC. This sequence encodes CASSQDAGYQETQYF.

This clonotype was seen only a few times. The chain recombines TRBV5-1 with TRBJ2-1; the match to TRBD1 covers 9 bases. Trimming cost V 4 bases and J 6 bases; bases outside gene matches: 23. The CDR3 contains 20 residues. Germline loops: CDR1 SGHRS, CDR2 YFSETQ. DNA for the CDR3: TGCGCCAGCAGCCGGGATTCCCGGGACAGGGCTGGACTAGTCGGCAATGAGCAGTTCTTC. Translation gives CASSRDSRDRAGLVGNEQFF. Variable domain in full (rest from reference TRBV5-1 and TRBJ2-1): KAGVTQTPRYLIKTRGQQVTLSCSPISGHRSVSWYQQTPGQGLQFLFEYFSETQRNKGNFPGRFSGRQFSNSRSEMNVSTLELGDSALYLCASSRDSRDRAGLVGNEQFFGPGTRLTVL.

The chain recombines TRBV18 with TRBJ2-5; 7 nucleotides agree with TRBD2. The germline V gene encodes CDR1 KGHSH and CDR2 LQKENI. The CDR3 is 13 amino acids. J was trimmed by 5 bases and V by 2 bases; bases with no gene match: 2. Here the CDR3 DNA reads TGTGCCAGCTCACCATCCGGGGGGGAGACCCAGTACTTC. Amino acid sequence: CASSPSGGETQYF.

This sequence joins TRBV7-9 and TRBJ2-1, with 15 positions matching TRBD2. This CDR3 has 16 residues. From germline, CDR1 is SEHNR and CDR2 FQNEAQ (reference sequence). J gave up 8 bases and V 5 bases, and 7 bases lay outside the gene matches. CDR3 coding DNA: TGTGCCAGCAGCCTCCGGACTAGCGGGAGGGCGGATGAGCAGTTCTTC. It encodes CASSLRTSGRADEQFF.

In its sample, this clonotype was seen many times. This chain joins TRBV7-9 and TRBJ1-1; the D gene is possibly TRBD1 (5 bases). V lost 1 base and J lost 0, with 6 bases in between. The germline gives CDR1 SEHNR, CDR2 FQNEAQ (reference sequence). CDR3 length: 14 residues. CDR3 in amino acids: CASSLEGMNTEAFF. CDR3 coding DNA: TGTGCCAGCAGCTTAGAGGGGATGAACACTGAAGCTTTCTTT.